These T cell receptor beta chains were read from a single sample in a study of OX40 agonist ivuxolimab in advanced cancers. TCRdb keeps only in-frame clones here, not all; method: immunoSEQ multiplex PCR. The table shows 91,000 or so clones, with approximately 93% occurring only once. Material: CD4+ or CD8+ T cells sorted from blood, obtained in a trial of the OX40 agonist ivuxolimab. The receptors originated from an adult with an advanced solid tumor such as melanoma, head and neck, liver or kidney cancer. CDR3s include the opening cysteine and the closing phenylalanine or tryptophan. The D gene is left open where the match is weak. Clone size is stated in some rows and not others, as once, few, many or a class when expanded.

V gene,J gene,clone size,D gene,CDR3 DNA,CDR3 protein
TRBV6-6,TRBJ1-3,NA,NA,TGTGCCAGCATGAGGGAAGATTTCTCTGGAAACACCATATATTTT,CASMREDFSGNTIYF
TRBV9,TRBJ1-3,NA,NA,TGTGCCAGCAGCCCGCCGGGACAAACCTCTGGAAACACCATATATTTT,CASSPPGQTSGNTIYF
TRBV9,TRBJ2-7,NA,TRBD2,TGTGCCAGCAGCCCCTTCGCCGGGACTAGCGGGAGGTCCTACGAGCAGTACTTC,CASSPFAGTSGRSYEQYF
TRBV6-5,TRBJ1-1,NA,NA,TGTGCCAGCAGTTTCTTAGGGCGGGGGGACACTGAAGCTTTCTTT,CASSFLGRGDTEAFF
TRBV10-2,TRBJ2-5,NA,NA,TGCGCCAGCAGTGAGTGGGAAGAGACCCAGTACTTC,CASSEWEETQYF
TRBV5-1,TRBJ2-3,once,NA,TGCGCCAGCAGCGGGACTAGCACAGATACGCAGTATTTT,CASSGTSTDTQYF
TRBV5-4,TRBJ1-1,NA,NA,TGTGCCAGCAGCACCCGGACGAGGAACACTGAAGCTTTCTTT,CASSTRTRNTEAFF
TRBV28,TRBJ2-7,NA,TRBD2,TGTGCCAGCAGTTTAAGGAGCGGGATATTCTACGAGCAGTACTTC,CASSLRSGIFYEQYF
TRBV6-6,TRBJ2-7,NA,TRBD1,TGTGCCAGCAGGGGACAGGGGGAGCAGTACTTC,CASRGQGEQYF
TRBV19,TRBJ1-6,once,TRBD1,TGTGCCAGTAGCCCGACAGGGGGTCATTCACCCCTCCACTTT,CASSPTGGHSPLHF
TRBV5-4,TRBJ2-4,NA,TRBD2,TGTGCCAGCAGCTTGGTACTAGCGGGAGGGCCTAAAAACATTCAGTACTTC,CASSLVLAGGPKNIQYF
TRBV6-6,TRBJ1-5,NA,NA,TGTGCCAGCAGTTACTCGTACACGCTAGCGAATCAGCCCCAGCATTTT,CASSYSYTLANQPQHF
TRBV7-7,TRBJ2-2,NA,TRBD1,TGTGCCAGCAGCCTTGGACAGGGGGGCACCGGGGAGCTGTTTTTT,CASSLGQGGTGELFF
TRBV14,TRBJ1-1,NA,NA,TGTGCCAGCAGCCCTCGGCTGGAAAACGCTTTCTTT,CASSPRLENAFF
TRBV5-1,TRBJ2-7,NA,NA,TGCGCCAGCAGCTCGACCTCCGGGGCCAGGGGATCCTACGAGCAGTACTTC,CASSSTSGARGSYEQYF
TRBV4-1,TRBJ1-5,NA,NA,TGCGCCAGCAGCCTAGCCAGGGATAATCAGCCCCAGCATTTT,CASSLARDNQPQHF
TRBV5-4,TRBJ2-2,NA,TRBD1,TGTGCCAGCAGTTCCGGACAGGGGGTCGGGGAGCTGTTTTTT,CASSSGQGVGELFF
TRBV7-2,TRBJ2-3,NA,TRBD2,TGTGCCAGCAGCTCCGGGGGGACTAGCGGGCGCACAGATACGCAGTATTTT,CASSSGGTSGRTDTQYF
TRBV11-2,TRBJ2-1,NA,TRBD2,TGTGCCAGCAGCTTGGGACTAGCGGGAGGATACAATGAGCAGTTCTTC,CASSLGLAGGYNEQFF
TRBV5-1,TRBJ2-2,NA,TRBD2,TGCGCCAGCAGCTTGGGTGTAGCGGGGTATGGCACCGGGGAGCTGTTTTTT,CASSLGVAGYGTGELFF
TRBV5-1,TRBJ2-1,NA,TRBD2,TGCGCCAGCAGCTTACTAGCGGGAGATCTATACAATGAGCAGTTCTTC,CASSLLAGDLYNEQFF
TRBV5-6,TRBJ1-5,NA,NA,TGTGCCAGCACCTCCAGACACTATAGCAATCAGCCCCAGCATTTT,CASTSRHYSNQPQHF